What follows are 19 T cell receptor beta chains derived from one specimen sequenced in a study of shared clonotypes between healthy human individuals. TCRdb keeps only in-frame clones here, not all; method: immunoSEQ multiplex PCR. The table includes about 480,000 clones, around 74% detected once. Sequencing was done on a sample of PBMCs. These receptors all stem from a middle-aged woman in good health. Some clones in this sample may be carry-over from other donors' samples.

CDR3 coding DNA: TGTGCCAGCAGCCTCCAGGGAGGAGAGAATCAGCCCCAGCATTTT. Its protein product is CASSLQGGENQPQHF. This chain links TRBV4-2 with TRBJ1-5, with D perhaps TRBD1 (5 bases). In germline, CDR1 is LGHNA, CDR2 YNFKEQ. The V end was cut by 4 bases, the J end by 4 bases, with 14 bases between. The CDR3 consists of 15 residues.

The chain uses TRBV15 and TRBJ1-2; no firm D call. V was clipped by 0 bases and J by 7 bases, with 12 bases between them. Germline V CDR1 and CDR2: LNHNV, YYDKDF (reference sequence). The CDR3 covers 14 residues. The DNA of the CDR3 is TGTGCCACCAGCAGAGATAGGGCCCGCGCTGGCTACACCTTC. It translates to CATSRDRARAGYTF.

The CDR3 reads CASSGTITTNEQFF. The CDR3 nucleotides are TGTGCCAGCAGCGGGACTATAACGACCAATGAGCAGTTCTTC. The chain couples TRBV9 to TRBJ2-1; weak D call: TRBD2 (6 bases). Germline loops: CDR1 SGDLS, CDR2 YYNGEE. This CDR3 spans 14 amino acids. Trimming pared 3 bases from V and 6 bases from J, leaving 13 bases between.

The CDR3, as DNA: TGTGCCAGCAGCCTCAGTGGGACTAGCGGGCTAAAGCAGTTCTTC. Protein sequence: CASSLSGTSGLKQFF. The chain has TRBV14 and TRBJ2-1, with TRBD2 identical over 12 bases. CDR1 and CDR2 (germline): SGHDN, FVKESK. This CDR3 is built from 15 residues. The ends lost 4 bases at V and 11 bases at J; junction bases unmatched: 9.

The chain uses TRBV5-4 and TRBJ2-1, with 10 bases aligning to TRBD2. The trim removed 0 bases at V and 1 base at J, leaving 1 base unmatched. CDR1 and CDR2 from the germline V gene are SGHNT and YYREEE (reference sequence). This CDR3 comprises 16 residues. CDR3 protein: CASSLGLAGSYNEQFF. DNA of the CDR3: TGTGCCAGCAGCTTGGGACTAGCGGGTTCCTACAATGAGCAGTTCTTC.

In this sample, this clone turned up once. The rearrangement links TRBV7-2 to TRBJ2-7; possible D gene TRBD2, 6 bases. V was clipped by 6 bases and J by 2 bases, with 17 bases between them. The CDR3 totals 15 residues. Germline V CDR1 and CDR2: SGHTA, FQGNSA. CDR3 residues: CASRGSISGTYEQYF. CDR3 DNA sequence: TGTGCCAGCAGGGGTTCGATTAGCGGTACCTACGAGCAGTACTTC.

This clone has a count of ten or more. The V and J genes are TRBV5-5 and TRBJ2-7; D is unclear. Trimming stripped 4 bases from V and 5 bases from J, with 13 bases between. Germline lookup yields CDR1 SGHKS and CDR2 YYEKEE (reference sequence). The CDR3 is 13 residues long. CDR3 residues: CASSAGRSDEQYF. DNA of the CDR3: TGTGCCAGCAGCGCTGGACGGTCCGACGAGCAGTACTTC.

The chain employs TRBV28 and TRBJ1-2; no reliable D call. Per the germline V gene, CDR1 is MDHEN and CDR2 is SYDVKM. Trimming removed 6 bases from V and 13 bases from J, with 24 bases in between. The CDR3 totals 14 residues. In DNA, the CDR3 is TGTGCCAGCAGCGCGACTCCACTTACGACACTTCCCACCTTC. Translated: CASSATPLTTLPTF.

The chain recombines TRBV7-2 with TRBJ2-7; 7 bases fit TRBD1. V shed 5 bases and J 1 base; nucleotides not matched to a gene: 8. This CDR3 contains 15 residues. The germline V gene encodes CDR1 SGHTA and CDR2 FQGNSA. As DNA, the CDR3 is TGTGCCAGCAGCCCCGACAGGGCGGTTTCCTACGAGCAGTACTTC. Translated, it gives CASSPDRAVSYEQYF.

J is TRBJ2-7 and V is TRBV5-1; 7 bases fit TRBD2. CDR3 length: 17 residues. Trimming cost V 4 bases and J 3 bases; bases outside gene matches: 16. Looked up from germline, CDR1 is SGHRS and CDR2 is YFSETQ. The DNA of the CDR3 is TGCGCCAGCAGCCCGGGGGGTAGCTCGATTGTTTACTACGAGCAGTACTTC. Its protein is CASSPGGSSIVYYEQYF.

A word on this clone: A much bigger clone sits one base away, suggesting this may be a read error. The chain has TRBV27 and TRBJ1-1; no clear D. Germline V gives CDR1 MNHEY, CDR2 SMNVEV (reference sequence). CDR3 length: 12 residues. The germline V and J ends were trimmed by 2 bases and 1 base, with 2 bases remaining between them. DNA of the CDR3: TGTGCCAGCAGTTTAGGGAACACTGAAGCTTTCTTT. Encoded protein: CASSLGNTEAFF.

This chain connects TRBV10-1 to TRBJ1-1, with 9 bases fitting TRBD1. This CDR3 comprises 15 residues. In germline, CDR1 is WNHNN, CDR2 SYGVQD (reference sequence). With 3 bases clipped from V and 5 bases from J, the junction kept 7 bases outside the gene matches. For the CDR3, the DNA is TGCGCCAGCAGTGATAACAGGGGGCGTCGAACTGAAGCTTTCTTT. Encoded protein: CASSDNRGRRTEAFF.

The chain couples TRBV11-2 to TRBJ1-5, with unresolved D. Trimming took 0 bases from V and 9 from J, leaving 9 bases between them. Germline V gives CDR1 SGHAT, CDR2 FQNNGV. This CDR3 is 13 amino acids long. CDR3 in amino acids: CASSLDHSRPQHF. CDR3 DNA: TGTGCCAGCAGCTTAGATCATTCTCGGCCCCAGCATTTT.

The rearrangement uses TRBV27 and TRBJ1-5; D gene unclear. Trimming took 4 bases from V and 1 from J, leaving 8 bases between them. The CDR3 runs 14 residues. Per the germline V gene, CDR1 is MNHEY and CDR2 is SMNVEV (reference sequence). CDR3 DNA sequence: TGTGCCAGCAGTTCCAGGTTGAGCAATCAGCCCCAGCATTTT. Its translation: CASSSRLSNQPQHF.

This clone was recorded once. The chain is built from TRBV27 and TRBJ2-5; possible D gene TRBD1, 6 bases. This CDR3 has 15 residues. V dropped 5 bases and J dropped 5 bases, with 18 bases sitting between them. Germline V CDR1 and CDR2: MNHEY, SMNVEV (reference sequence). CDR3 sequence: CASSLLQGRLETQYF. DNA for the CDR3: TGTGCCAGCAGTCTCTTGCAGGGGAGATTGGAGACCCAGTACTTC.

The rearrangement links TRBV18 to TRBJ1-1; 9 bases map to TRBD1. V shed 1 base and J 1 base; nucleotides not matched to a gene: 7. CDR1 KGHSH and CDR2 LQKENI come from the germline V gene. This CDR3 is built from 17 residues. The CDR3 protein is CASSPLDRGNPNTEAFF. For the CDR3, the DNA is TGTGCCAGCTCACCACTCGACAGGGGGAACCCGAACACTGAAGCTTTCTTT.

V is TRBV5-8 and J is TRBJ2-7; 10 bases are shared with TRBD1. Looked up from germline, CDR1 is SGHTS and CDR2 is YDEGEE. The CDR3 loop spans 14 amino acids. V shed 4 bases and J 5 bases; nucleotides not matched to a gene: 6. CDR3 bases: TGTGCCAGCAGCCGACAGGGGGCTTCTGACGAGCAGTACTTC. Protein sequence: CASSRQGASDEQYF.

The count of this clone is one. CDR3 loop: CASSIRLAGGFNEQFF. The CDR3 DNA reads TGTGCCAGTAGTATCCGACTAGCGGGAGGGTTTAATGAGCAGTTCTTC. The chain joins TRBV19 to TRBJ2-1, with 14 bases fitting TRBD2. J lost 7 bases, V lost 3 bases, and 5 bases had no gene match. The CDR3 extends over 16 amino acids. From germline, CDR1 is LNHDA and CDR2 SQIVND (reference sequence).

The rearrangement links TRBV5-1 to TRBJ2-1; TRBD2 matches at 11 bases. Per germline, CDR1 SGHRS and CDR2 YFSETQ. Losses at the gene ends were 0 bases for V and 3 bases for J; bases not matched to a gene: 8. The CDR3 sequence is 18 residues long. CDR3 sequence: CASSLGTSGRQDYNEQFF. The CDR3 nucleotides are TGCGCCAGCAGCTTGGGGACTAGCGGGCGTCAAGACTACAATGAGCAGTTCTTC.